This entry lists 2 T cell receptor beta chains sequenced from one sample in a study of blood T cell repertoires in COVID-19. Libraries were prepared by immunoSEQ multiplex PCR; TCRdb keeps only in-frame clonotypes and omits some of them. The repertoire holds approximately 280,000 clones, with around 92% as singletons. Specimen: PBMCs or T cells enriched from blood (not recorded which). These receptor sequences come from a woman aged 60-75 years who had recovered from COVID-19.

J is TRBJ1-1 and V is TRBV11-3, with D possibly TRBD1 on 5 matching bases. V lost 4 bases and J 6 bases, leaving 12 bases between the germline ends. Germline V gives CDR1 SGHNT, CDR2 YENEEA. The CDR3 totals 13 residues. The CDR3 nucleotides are TGTGCCAGCAGCTCCCAGGGATACCCTGAAGCTTTCTTT. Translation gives CASSSQGYPEAFF.

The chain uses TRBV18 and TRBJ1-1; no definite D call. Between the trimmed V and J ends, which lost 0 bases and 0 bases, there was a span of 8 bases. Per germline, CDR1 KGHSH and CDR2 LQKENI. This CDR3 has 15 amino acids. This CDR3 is CASSPPGVVNTEAFF. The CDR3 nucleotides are TGTGCCAGCTCACCACCGGGAGTTGTGAACACTGAAGCTTTCTTT. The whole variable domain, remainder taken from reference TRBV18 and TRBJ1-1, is NAGVMQNPRHLVRRRGQEARLRCSPMKGHSHVYWYRQLPEEGLKFMVYLQKENIIDESGMPKERFSAEFPKEGPSILRIQQVVRGDSAAYFCASSPPGVVNTEAFFGQGTRLTVV.